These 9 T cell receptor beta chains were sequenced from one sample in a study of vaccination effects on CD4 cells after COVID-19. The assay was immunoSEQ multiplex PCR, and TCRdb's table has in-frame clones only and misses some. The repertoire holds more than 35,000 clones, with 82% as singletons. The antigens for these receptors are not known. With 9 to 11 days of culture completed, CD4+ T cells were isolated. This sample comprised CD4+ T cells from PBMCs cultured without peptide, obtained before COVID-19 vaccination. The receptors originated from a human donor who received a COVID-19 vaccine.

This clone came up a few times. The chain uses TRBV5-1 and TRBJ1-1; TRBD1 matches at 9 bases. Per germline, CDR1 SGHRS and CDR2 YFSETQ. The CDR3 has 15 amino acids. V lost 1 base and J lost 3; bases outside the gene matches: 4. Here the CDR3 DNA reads TGCGCCAGCAGCTTGTCCCGGGACAGGGACACTGAAGCTTTCTTT. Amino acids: CASSLSRDRDTEAFF.

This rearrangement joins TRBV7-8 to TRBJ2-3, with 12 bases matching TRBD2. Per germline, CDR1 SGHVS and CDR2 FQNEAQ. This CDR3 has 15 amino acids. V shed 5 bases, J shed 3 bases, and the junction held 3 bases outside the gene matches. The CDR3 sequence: CASSRTSGVTDTQYF. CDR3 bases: TGTGCCAGCAGCAGGACTAGCGGGGTAACAGATACGCAGTATTTT.

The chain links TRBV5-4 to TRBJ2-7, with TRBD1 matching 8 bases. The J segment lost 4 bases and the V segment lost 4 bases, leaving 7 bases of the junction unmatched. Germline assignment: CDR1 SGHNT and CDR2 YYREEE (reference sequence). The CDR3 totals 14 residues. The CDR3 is CASSGKGQEYEQYV. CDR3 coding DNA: TGTGCCAGCAGCGGAAAGGGACAGGAATACGAGCAGTACGTC.

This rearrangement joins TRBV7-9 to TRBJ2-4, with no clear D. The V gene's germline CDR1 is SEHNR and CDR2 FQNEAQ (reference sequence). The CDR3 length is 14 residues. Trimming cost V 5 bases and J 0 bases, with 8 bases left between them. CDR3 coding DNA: TGTGCCAGCAGCCTAGGGATAGCCAAAAACATTCAGTACTTC. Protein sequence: CASSLGIAKNIQYF.

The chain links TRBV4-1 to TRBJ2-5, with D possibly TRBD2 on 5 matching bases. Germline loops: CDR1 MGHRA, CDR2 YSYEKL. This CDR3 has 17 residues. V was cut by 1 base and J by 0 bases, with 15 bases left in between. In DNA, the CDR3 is TGCGCCAGCAGCCAAGGTGGGCTAGCTGGGTACCAAGAGACCCAGTACTTC. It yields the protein CASSQGGLAGYQETQYF.

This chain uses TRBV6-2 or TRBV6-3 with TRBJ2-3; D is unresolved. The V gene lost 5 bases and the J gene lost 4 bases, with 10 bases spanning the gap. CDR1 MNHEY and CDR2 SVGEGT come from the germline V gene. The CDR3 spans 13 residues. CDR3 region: CASSTLVPDTQYF. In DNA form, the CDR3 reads TGTGCCAGCAGTACACTTGTTCCAGATACGCAGTATTTT.

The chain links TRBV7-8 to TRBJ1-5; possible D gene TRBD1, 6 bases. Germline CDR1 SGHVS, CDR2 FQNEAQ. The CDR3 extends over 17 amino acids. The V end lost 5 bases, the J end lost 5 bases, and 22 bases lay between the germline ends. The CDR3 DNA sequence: TGTGCCAGCAGCCGGGTCGTCGGGACAAGGTCCGATCAGCCCCAGCATTTT. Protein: CASSRVVGTRSDQPQHF.

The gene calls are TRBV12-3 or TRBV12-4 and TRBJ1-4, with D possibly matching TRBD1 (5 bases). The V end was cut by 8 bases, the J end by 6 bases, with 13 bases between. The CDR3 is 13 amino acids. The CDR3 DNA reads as TGTGCCAGCGGGACGGCAGCGGATGAAAAACTGTTTTTT. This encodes CASGTAADEKLFF.

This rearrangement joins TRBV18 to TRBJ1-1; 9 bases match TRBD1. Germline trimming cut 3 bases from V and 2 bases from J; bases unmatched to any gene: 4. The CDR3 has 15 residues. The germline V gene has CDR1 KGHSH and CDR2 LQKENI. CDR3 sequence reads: CASSPRQGGNTEAFF. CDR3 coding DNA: TGTGCCAGCTCACCCCGACAGGGGGGAAACACTGAAGCTTTCTTT.